The clone carrying this T cell receptor (beta chain) was found many times. Antigen specificity is unknown. This specimen comes from a study of T cells in Graves' hyperthyroidism and ophthalmopathy. Using RNA transcripts as the source, TCR beta CDR3 regions were amplified. An initial round of RT-PCR targeting the TCR CDR3 relied on the HTBI primer set. TCRdb re-called the multiplex PCR reads through MiXCR, storing one row per CDR3 protein. The data hold about 620,000 distinct CDR3 sequences, with roughly 15% observed a single time. Study-wide results and limits: Ophthalmopathy was predicted by the model a median of roughly 6.7 months ahead of onset.

Unmatched junction bases numbered 7, after V lost 8 bases and J lost 1 base. The germline V gene has CDR1 ENHRY and CDR2 SYGVKD. The CDR3 consists of 14 residues. The specimen sequenced was blood. The receptor's source is a woman aged 30 to 39 with Graves' hyperthyroidism. V is TRBV10-3 and J is TRBJ2-5, with 7 bases matching TRBD1. The CDR3 reads CAIRKGGIQETQYF. The CDR3 nucleotides read TGTGCCATCCGCAAAGGGGGCATCCAAGAGACCCAGTACTTC.